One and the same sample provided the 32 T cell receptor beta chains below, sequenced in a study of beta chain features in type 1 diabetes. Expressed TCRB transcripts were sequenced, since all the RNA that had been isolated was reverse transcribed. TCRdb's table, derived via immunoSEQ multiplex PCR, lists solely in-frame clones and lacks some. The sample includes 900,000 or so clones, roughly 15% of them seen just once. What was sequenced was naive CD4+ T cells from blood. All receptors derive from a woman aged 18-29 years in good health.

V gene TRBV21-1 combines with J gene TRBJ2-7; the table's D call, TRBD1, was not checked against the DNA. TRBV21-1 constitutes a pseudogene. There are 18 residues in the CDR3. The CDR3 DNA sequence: TGTGCCAGCAGCAAAGTCTCCCGAGACAGGGACCTTCCCTACGAGCAGTACTTC. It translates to CASSKVSRDRDLPYEQYF.

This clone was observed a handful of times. For the CDR3, the DNA is TGTGCCAGCGGTGTTCCGGGACTAGCGCCCCAAGAGACCCAGTACTTC. Amino acid sequence: CASGVPGLAPQETQYF. V usage is TRBV6-6 and J usage is TRBJ2-5; 10 positions agree with TRBD2. Germline V gene sequence: CDR1 MNHNY, CDR2 SVGAGI (reference sequence). Trimming at V came to 8 bases and at J to 1 base, leaving 10 bases not matched to a gene. This CDR3 contains 16 residues.

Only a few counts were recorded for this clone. CDR3 in DNA: TGCGCCAGCAGCCAAAGAATTGGTAATGACGAGCAGTACTTC. Translating gives CASSQRIGNDEQYF. The chain links TRBV4-1 to TRBJ2-7; D remains ambiguous. V was trimmed by 2 bases and J by 5 bases, leaving 13 bases between them. CDR1 and CDR2 (germline): MGHRA, YSYEKL. The CDR3 length is 14 residues.

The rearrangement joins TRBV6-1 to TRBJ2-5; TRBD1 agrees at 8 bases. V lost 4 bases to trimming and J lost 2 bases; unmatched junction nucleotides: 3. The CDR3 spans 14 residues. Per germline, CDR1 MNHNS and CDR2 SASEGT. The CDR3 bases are TGTGCCAGCAGTGTTACAGGGGGGCAAGAGACCCAGTACTTC. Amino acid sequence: CASSVTGGQETQYF.

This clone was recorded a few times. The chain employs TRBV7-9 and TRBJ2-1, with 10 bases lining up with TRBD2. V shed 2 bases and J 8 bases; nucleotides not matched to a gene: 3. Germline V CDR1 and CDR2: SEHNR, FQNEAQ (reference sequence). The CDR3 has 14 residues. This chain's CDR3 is CASSLSSGSYEQFF. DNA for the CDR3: TGTGCCAGCAGCTTATCTAGCGGGAGTTATGAGCAGTTCTTC.

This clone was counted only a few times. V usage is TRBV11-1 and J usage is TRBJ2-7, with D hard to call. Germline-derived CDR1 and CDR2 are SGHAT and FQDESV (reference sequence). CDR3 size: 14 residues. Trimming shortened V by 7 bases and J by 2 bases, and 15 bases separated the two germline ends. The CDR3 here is CASTRDPHTYEQYF. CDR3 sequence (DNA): TGTGCCAGCACAAGAGATCCTCATACCTACGAGCAGTACTTC.

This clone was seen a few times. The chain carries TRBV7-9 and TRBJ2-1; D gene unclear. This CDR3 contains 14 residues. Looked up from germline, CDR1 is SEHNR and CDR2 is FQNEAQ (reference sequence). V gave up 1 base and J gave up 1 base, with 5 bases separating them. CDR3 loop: CASSLEQSYNEQFF. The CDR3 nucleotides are TGTGCCAGCAGCTTAGAACAGTCCTACAATGAGCAGTTCTTC.

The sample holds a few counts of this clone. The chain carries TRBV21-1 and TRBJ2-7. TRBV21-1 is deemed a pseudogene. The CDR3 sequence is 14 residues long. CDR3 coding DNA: TGTGCCAGCAGCAAAGAGGCGACCCATCACGAGCAGTACTTC. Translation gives CASSKEATHHEQYF.

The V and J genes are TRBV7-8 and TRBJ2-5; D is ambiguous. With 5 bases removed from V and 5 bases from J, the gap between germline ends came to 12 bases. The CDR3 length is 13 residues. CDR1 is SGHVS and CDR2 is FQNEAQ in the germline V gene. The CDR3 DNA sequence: TGTGCCAGCAGCCCCGGGTGGAAGGAGACCCAGTACTTC. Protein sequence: CASSPGWKETQYF.

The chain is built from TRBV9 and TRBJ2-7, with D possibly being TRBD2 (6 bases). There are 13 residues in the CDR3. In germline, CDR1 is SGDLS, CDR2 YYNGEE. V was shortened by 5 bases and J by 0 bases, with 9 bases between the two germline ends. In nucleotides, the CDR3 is TGTGCCAGCAGTCCCGGGAGCTCCTACGAGCAGTACTTC. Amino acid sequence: CASSPGSSYEQYF.

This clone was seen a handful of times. CDR3 protein: CASSIGSGGSGANVLTF. The DNA of the CDR3 is TGTGCCAGCAGCATAGGATCGGGGGGCTCTGGGGCCAACGTCCTGACTTTC. The chain has TRBV7-9 and TRBJ2-6, with 7 bases aligning to TRBD2. Germline loops: CDR1 SEHNR, CDR2 FQNEAQ (reference sequence). CDR3 size: 17 residues. The ends lost 5 bases at V and 0 bases at J; junction bases unmatched: 7.

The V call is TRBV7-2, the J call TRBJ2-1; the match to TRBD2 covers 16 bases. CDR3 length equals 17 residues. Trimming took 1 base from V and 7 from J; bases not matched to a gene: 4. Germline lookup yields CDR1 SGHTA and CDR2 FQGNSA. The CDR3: CASSLVGTSGRVNEQFF. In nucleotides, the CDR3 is TGTGCCAGCAGCTTAGTGGGGACTAGCGGGAGGGTGAATGAGCAGTTCTTC.

The CDR3 DNA follows: TGTGCCAGCAGTGTACGGGAGAGCAGCACAGATACGCAGTATTTT. Its translation: CASSVRESSTDTQYF. The J gene is TRBJ2-3, the V gene TRBV2; D might be TRBD2 (6 bases). Germline V gene sequence: CDR1 SNHLY, CDR2 FYNNEI. V was shortened by 4 bases and J by 0 bases, with 11 bases between the two germline ends. This CDR3 spans 15 amino acids.

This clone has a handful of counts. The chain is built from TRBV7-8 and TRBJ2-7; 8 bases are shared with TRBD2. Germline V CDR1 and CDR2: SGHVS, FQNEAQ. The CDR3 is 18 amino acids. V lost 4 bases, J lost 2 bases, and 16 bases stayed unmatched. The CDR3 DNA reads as TGTGCCAGCAGCTCCCACGGGGAGTCTAGCGGGCACCCCTACGAGCAGTACTTC. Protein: CASSSHGESSGHPYEQYF.

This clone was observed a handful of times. The CDR3 nucleotides read TGTGCCAGCTCTTACTTGCCGGGACCAGGCTATGGCTACACCTTC. Translation gives CASSYLPGPGYGYTF. The rearrangement uses TRBV6-5 and TRBJ1-2; D might be TRBD1 (5 bases). Germline loops: CDR1 MNHEY, CDR2 SVGAGI. This CDR3 region has 15 residues. V lost 8 bases and J lost 4, with 20 bases in between.

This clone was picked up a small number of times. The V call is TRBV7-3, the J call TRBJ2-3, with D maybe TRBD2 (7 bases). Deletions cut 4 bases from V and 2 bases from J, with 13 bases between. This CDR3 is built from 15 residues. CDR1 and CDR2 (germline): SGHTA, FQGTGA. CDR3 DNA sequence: TGTGCCAGCAGCTATCAAGGGGGGGACACAGATACGCAGTATTTT. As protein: CASSYQGGDTDTQYF.

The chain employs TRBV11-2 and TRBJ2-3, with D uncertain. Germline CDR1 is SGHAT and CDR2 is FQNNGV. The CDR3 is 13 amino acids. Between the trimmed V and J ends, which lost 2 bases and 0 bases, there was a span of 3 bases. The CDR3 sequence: CASSLRSTDTQYF. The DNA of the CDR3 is TGTGCCAGCAGCTTAAGGAGCACAGATACGCAGTATTTT.

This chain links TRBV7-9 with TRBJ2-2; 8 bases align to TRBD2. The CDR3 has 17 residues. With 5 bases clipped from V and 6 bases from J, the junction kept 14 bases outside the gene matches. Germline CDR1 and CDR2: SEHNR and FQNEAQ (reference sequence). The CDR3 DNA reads TGTGCCAGCAGCGCGCGGCTTGGACTAGCCTTATCCGGGGAGCTGTTTTTT. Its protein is CASSARLGLALSGELFF.

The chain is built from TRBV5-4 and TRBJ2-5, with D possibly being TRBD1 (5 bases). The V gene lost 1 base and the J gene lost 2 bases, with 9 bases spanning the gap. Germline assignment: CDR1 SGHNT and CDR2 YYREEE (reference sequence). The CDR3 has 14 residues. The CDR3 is CASSLMDTQETQYF. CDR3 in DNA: TGTGCCAGCAGCTTGATGGACACACAAGAGACCCAGTACTTC.

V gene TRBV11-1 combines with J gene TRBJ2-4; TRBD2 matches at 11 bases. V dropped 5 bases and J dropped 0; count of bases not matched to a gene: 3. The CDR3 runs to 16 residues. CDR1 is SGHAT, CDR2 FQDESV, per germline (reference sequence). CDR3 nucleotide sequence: TGTGCCAGCAGCCCTGGGACTAGCGGAGCCAAAAACATTCAGTACTTC. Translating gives CASSPGTSGAKNIQYF.

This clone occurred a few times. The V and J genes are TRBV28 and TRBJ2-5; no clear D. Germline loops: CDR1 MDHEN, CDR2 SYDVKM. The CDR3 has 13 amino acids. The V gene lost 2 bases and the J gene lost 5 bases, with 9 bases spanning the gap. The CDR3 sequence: CASSLATRETQYF. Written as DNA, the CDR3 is TGTGCCAGCAGTTTAGCTACTCGGGAGACCCAGTACTTC.

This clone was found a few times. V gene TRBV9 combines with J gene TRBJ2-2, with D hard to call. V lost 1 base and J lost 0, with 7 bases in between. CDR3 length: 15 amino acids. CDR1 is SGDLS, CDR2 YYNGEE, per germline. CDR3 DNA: TGTGCCAGCAGCGTACGACTGGCGAACACCGGGGAGCTGTTTTTT. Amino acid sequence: CASSVRLANTGELFF.

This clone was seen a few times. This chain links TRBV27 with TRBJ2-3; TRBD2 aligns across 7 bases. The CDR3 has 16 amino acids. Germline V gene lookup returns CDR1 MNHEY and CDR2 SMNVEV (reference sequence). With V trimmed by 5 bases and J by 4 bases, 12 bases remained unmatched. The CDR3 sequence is CASSPASGRRADTQYF. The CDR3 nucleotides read TGTGCCAGCAGTCCCGCTAGCGGTCGGCGGGCAGATACGCAGTATTTT.

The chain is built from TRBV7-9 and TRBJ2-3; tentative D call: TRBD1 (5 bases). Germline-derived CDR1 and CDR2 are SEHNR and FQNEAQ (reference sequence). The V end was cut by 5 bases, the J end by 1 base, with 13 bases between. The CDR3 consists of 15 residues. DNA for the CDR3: TGTGCCAGCAGCCCCGGACACGGTGGCACAGATACGCAGTATTTT. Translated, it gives CASSPGHGGTDTQYF.

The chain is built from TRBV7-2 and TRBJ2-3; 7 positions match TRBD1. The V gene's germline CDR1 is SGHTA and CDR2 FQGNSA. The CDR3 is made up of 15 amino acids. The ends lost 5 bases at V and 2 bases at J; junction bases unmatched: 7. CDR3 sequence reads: CASSPFGTATDTQYF. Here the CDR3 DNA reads TGTGCCAGCAGCCCGTTCGGGACAGCCACAGATACGCAGTATTTT.

CDR3 sequence (DNA): TGCGCCAGCAGCGGATTAGCGGGAGAAAGGATAGATACGCAGTATTTT. Protein product: CASSGLAGERIDTQYF. This chain links TRBV5-1 with TRBJ2-3; 9 nucleotides align to TRBD2. Per the germline V gene, CDR1 is SGHRS and CDR2 is YFSETQ. The CDR3 spans 16 residues. J gave up 5 bases and V 4 bases, and 11 bases lay outside the gene matches.

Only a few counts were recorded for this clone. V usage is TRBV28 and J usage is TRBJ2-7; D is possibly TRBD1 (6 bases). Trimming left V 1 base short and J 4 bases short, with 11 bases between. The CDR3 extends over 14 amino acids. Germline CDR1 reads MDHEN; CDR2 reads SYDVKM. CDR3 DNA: TGTGCCAGCAGTTTATCTCAGGGGAGATACGAGCAGTACTTC. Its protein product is CASSLSQGRYEQYF.

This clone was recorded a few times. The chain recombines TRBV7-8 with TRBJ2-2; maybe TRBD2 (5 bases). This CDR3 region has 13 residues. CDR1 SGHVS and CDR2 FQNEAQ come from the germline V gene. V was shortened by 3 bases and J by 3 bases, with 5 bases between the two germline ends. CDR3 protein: CASSFSDTGELFF. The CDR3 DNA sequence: TGTGCCAGCAGCTTTAGCGACACCGGGGAGCTGTTTTTT.

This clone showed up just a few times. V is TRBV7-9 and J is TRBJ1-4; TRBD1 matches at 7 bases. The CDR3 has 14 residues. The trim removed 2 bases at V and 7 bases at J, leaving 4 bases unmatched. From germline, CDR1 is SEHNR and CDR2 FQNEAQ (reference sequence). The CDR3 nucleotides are TGTGCCAGCAGCTTACAGGGGGGAGCTGAAAAACTGTTTTTT. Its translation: CASSLQGGAEKLFF. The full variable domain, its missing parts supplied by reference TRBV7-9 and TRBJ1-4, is DTGVSQNPRHKITKRGQNVTFRCDPISEHNRLYWYRQTLGQGPEFLTYFQNEAQLEKSRLLSDRFSAERPKGSFSTLEIQRTEQGDSAMYLCASSLQGGAEKLFFGSGTQLSVL.

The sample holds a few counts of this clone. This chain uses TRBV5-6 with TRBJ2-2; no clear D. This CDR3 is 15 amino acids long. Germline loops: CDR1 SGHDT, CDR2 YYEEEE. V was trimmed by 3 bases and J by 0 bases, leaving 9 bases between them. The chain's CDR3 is CASSSGASNTGELFF. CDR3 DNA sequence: TGTGCCAGCAGCTCAGGAGCATCGAACACCGGGGAGCTGTTTTTT.

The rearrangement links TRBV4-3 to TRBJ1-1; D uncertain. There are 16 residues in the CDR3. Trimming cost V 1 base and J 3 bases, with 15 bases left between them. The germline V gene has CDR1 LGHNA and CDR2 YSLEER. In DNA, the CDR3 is TGCGCCAGCAGCCAAGTATACGGGGATCCTTACACTGAAGCTTTCTTT. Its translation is CASSQVYGDPYTEAFF.

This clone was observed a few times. The CDR3 reads CSAPGTETQYF. CDR3 coding DNA: TGCAGTGCTCCGGGGACGGAGACCCAGTACTTC. The rearrangement uses TRBV20-1 and TRBJ2-5; TRBD1 or TRBD2 may be the D gene (5 bases each). Germline-derived CDR1 and CDR2 are DFQATT and SNEGSKA (reference sequence). The CDR3 has 11 residues. V gave up 5 bases and J gave up 5 bases, with 9 bases separating them.